The T cell receptor beta chain under discussion was sequenced for a study of cytomegalovirus exposure and HLA in healthy donors. Overall study findings and caveats: Later work found that TCR association rates differed between HLA loci; DRB1 had the most and HLA-C the fewest. Sequencing depth across donors, presence/absence analyses assumed, was roughly uniform.

This CDR3 has 14 amino acids. Germline-derived CDR1 and CDR2 are SGHTA and FQGNSA. Trimming cost V 7 bases and J 9 bases; bases outside gene matches: 7. A few counts support this clone. What it binds is unknown. With 60 Vbeta and 13 Jbeta primers, the PCR was carried out. Profiling relied on immunoSEQ multiplex PCR, and the TCRdb table lists in-frame clones only, not all of them. This table has about 98,000 clones, roughly 70% appearing once. The clonotype comes from a middle-aged man in good health and CMV-seronegative. The rearrangement joins TRBV7-2 to TRBJ1-6; 9 positions match TRBD1. The sample consisted of PBMCs. CDR3 coding DNA: TGTGCCAGCACCCGGACAGGGGCGTTTTCACCCCTCCACTTT. Its protein product is CASTRTGAFSPLHF.